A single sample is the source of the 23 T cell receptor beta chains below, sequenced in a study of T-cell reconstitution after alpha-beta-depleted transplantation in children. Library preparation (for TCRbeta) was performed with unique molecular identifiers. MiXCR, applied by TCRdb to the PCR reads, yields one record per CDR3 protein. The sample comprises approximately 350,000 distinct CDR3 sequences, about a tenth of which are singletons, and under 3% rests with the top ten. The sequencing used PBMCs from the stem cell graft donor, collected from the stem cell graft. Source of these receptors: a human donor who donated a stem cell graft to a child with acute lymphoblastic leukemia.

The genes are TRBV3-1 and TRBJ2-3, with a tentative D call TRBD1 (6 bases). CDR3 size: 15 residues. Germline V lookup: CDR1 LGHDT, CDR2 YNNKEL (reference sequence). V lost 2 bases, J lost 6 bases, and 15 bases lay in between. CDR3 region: CASSQPGVLGDTQYF. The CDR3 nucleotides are TGTGCCAGCAGCCAACCAGGGGTCCTGGGGGATACGCAGTATTTT.

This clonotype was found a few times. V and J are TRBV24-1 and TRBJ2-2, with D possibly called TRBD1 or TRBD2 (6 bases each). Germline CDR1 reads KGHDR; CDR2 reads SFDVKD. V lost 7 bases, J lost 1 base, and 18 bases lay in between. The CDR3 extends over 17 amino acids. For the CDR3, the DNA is TGTGCCACCAGGACCGGGGGCAGGGATATGAACACCGGGGAGCTGTTTTTT. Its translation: CATRTGGRDMNTGELFF.

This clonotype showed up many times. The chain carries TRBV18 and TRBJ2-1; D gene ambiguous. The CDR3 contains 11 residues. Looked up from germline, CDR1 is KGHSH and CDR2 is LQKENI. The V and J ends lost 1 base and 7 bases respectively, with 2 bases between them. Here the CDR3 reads CASSPQNEQFF. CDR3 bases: TGTGCCAGCTCACCACAGAATGAGCAGTTCTTC.

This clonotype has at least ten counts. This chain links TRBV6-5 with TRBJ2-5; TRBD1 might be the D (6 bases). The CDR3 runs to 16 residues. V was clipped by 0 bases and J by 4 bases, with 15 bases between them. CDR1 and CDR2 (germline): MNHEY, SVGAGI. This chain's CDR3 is CASSYSSAGVGETQYF. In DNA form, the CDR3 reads TGTGCCAGCAGTTACTCGTCTGCAGGGGTCGGAGAGACCCAGTACTTC.

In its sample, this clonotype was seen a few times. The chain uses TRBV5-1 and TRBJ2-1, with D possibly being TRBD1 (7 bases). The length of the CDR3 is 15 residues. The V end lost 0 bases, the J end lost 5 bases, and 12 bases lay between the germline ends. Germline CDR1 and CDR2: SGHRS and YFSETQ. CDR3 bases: TGCGCCAGCAGCTTGGGCGGGACAGAACACAATGAGCAGTTCTTC. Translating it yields CASSLGGTEHNEQFF.

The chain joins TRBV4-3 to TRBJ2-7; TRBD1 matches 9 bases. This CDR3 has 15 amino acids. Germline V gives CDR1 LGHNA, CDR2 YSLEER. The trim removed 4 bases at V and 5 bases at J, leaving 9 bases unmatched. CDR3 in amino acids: CASSRGGQGTDEQYF. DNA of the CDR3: TGCGCCAGCAGCCGAGGGGGACAGGGTACCGACGAGCAGTACTTC.

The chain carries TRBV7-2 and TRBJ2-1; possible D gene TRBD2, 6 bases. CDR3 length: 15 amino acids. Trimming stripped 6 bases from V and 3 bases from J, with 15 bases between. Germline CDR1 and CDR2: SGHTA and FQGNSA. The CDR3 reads CASRPIRDFYNEQFF. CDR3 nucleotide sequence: TGTGCCAGCAGACCTATCCGGGACTTCTACAATGAGCAGTTCTTC.

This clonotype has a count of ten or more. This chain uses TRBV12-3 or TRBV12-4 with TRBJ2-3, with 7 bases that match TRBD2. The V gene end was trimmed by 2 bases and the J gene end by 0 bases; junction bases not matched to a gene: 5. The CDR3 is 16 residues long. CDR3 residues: CASSLTSGGSTDTQYF. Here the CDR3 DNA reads TGTGCCAGCAGTTTAACTTCGGGAGGTAGCACAGATACGCAGTATTTT.

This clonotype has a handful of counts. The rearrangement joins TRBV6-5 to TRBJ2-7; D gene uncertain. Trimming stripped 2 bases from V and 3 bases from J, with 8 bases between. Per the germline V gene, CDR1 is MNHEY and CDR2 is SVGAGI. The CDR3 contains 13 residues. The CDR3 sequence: CASSYGSHYEQYF. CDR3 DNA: TGTGCCAGCAGTTACGGCTCCCACTACGAGCAGTACTTC.

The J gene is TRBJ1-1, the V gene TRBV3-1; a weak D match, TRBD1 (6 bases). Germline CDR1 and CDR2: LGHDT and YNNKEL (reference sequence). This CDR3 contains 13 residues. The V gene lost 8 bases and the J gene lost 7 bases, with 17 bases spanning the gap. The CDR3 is CASSSRDTLEAFF. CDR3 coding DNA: TGTGCCAGCTCCTCCCGGGACACCCTTGAAGCTTTCTTT.

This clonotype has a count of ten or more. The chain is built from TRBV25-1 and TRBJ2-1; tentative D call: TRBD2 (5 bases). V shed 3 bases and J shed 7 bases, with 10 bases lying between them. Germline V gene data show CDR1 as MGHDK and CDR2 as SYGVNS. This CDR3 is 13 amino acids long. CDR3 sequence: CASSDDQRNEQFF. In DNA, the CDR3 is TGTGCCAGCAGTGATGACCAGCGGAATGAGCAGTTCTTC. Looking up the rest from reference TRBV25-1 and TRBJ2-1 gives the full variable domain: EADIYQTPRYLVIGTGKKITLECSQTMGHDKMYWYQQDPGMELHLIHYSYGVNSTEKGDLSSESTVSRIRTEHFPLTLESARPSHTSQYLCASSDDQRNEQFFGPGTRLTVL.

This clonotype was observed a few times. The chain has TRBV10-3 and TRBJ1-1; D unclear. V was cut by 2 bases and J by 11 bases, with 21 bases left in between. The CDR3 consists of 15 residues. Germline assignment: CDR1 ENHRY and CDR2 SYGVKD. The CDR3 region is CAISELVPSGSAAFF. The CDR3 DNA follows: TGTGCCATCAGTGAGCTGGTCCCTTCAGGATCTGCGGCTTTCTTT.

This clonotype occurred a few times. The CDR3 here is CASSYRGNEAFF. Here the CDR3 DNA reads TGTGCCAGCAGTTACCGGGGGAATGAAGCTTTCTTT. The chain combines TRBV6-2 or TRBV6-3 with TRBJ1-1; possible D gene TRBD1, 5 bases. V dropped 2 bases and J dropped 7 bases, with 8 bases sitting between them. This CDR3 comprises 12 residues. Germline lookup yields CDR1 MNHEY and CDR2 SVGEGT.

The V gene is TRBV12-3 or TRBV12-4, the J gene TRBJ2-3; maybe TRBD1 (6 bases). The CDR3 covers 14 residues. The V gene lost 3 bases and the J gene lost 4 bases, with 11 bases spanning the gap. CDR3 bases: TGTGCCAGCAGTTTGAGTTCAGGGGCAGATACGCAGTATTTT. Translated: CASSLSSGADTQYF.

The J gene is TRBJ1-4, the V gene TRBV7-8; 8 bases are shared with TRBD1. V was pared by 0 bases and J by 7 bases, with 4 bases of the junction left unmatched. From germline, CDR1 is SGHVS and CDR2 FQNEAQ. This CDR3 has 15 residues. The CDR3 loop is CASSLAGTGSEKLFF. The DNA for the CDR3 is TGTGCCAGCAGCTTAGCCGGGACAGGCTCTGAAAAACTGTTTTTT.

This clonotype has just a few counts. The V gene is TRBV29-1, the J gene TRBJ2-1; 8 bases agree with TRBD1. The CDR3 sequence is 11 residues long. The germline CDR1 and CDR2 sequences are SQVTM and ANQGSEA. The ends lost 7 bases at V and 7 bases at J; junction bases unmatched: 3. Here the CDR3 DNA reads TGCAGCGCTAGACAGGGGAATGAGCAGTTCTTC. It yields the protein CSARQGNEQFF.

CDR3 sequence: CAWSVRGGETQYF. For the CDR3, the DNA is TGTGCCTGGAGTGTACGGGGGGGAGAGACCCAGTACTTC. The rearrangement uses TRBV30 and TRBJ2-5; 8 nucleotides agree with TRBD2. The V and J ends lost 0 bases and 4 bases, in that order; junction bases with no gene match: 1. The CDR3 has 13 amino acids. CDR1 and CDR2 (germline): GTSNPN, SVGIG (reference sequence).

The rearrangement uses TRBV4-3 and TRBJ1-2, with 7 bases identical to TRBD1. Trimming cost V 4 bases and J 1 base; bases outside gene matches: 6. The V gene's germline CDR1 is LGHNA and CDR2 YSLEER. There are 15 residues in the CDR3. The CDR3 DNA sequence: TGCGCCAGCAGCCCCCGACAGGGTGTTAACTATGGCTACACCTTC. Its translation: CASSPRQGVNYGYTF.

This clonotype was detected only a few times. DNA for the CDR3: TGTGCCAGTAGCCCCCCGGGACGGAGTTACAATGAGCAGTTCTTC. It yields the protein CASSPPGRSYNEQFF. The V call is TRBV19, the J call TRBJ2-1; the D gene could be TRBD1 or TRBD2 (5 bases each). The CDR3 is 15 residues long. Trimming stripped 6 bases from V and 4 bases from J, with 16 bases between. Germline V gives CDR1 LNHDA, CDR2 SQIVND (reference sequence).

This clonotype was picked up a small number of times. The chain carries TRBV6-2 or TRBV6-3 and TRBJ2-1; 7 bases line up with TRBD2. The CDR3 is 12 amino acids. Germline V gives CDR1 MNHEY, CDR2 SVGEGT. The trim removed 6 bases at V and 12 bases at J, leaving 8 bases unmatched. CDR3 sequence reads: CASRYSGDRQFF. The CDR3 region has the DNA TGTGCCAGCAGATACAGCGGGGACCGGCAGTTCTTC.

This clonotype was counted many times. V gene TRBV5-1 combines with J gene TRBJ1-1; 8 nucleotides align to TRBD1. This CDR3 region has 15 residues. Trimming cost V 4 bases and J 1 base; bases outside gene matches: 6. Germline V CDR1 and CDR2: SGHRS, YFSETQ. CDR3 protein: CASSPQGAANTEAFF. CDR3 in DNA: TGCGCCAGCAGCCCTCAGGGGGCGGCGAACACTGAAGCTTTCTTT.

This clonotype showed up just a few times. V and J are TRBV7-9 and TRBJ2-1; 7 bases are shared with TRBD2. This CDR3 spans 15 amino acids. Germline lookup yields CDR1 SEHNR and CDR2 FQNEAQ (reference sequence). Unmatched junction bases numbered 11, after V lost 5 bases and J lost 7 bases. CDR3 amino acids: CASSPPIREVNEQFF. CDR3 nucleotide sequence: TGTGCCAGCAGCCCCCCTATCCGGGAGGTTAATGAGCAGTTCTTC.

CDR3 nucleotides: TGTGCCAGTAGTATGGGGACAGGGGGTAATCAGCCCCAGCATTTT. This codes for CASSMGTGGNQPQHF. The gene calls are TRBV19 and TRBJ1-5, with 11 bases identical to TRBD1. V gave up 3 bases and J gave up 4 bases; unmatched junction bases: 2. There are 15 residues in the CDR3. The germline V gene encodes CDR1 LNHDA and CDR2 SQIVND (reference sequence).